The clone carrying this T cell receptor (beta chain) appeared a few times. As for time point: pretreatment peripheral blood. This entry belongs to a study of PD-L1 blockade in urothelial cancer. Study information: About nine tenths of the roughly 30 patients were men whose urothelial cancer was bladder-origin. The median number of T cells present in blood samples was 140,000 to 150,000. Patients had undergone 0 to 3 prior chemotherapy regimens. The researchers analyzed blood 3 weeks (second dose) and 6 weeks after treatment start.

This CDR3 has 18 residues. Germline lookup yields CDR1 SGHDN and CDR2 FVKESK. V dropped 3 bases and J dropped 5; count of bases not matched to a gene: 14. Only in-frame clones appear in the TCRdb table, and some are missing; sequencing was by immunoSEQ multiplex PCR. The table includes tens of thousands of clones, 85% to 90% detected once. The source of this sequence is a man aged 60-69 years with urothelial cancer. V and J are TRBV14 and TRBJ2-2, with TRBD2 identical over 8 bases. Sequencing was performed on PBMCs, taken around atezolizumab (anti-PD-L1) treatment. In DNA, the CDR3 is TGTGCCAGCAGCCACGTCTTCTGGAGCGGGGGACCTACCGGGGAGCTGTTTTTT. Translation gives CASSHVFWSGGPTGELFF.